Listed below are T cell receptor beta chains from one sample, sequenced in a study of CD4 T cells in relation to SARS-CoV-2 and coronaviruses. The assay was immunoSEQ multiplex PCR, and TCRdb's table has in-frame clones only and misses some. The data contain approximately 20,000 clones, approximately 81% of them singletons. No cognate antigen is known for these TCRs. Sequencing was carried out using CD4+ T cells from PBMCs, cultured in vitro. The receptors stem from a human donor in good health. CDR3s include the opening cysteine and the closing phenylalanine or tryptophan. D genes are given only for firm matches. The size entry is marked missing in some rows and otherwise reads once, few, many or a size class.

TRBV5-4	NA	TRBJ2-3	NA	CASSLEAGAPDTQYF	TGTGCCAGCAGCTTGGAGGCGGGGGCCCCAGATACGCAGTATTTT
TRBV6-5	NA	TRBJ2-5	NA	CASSWNRDGETQYF	TGTGCCAGCAGTTGGAACAGGGACGGGGAGACCCAGTACTTC
TRBV3-1/TRBV3-2	TRBD1	TRBJ2-1	NA	CASSLRDRAYNEQFF	TGTGCCAGCAGCCTCCGGGACAGAGCCTACAATGAGCAGTTCTTC
TRBV6-5	NA	TRBJ1-1	NA	CASSYVRGNTEAFF	TGTGCCAGCAGTTACGTTAGGGGGAACACTGAAGCTTTCTTT
TRBV7-2	NA	TRBJ1-5	NA	CASSPDITSNQPQHF	TGTGCCAGCAGCCCAGACATCACGAGCAATCAGCCCCAGCATTTT
TRBV18	NA	TRBJ2-7	NA	CASSPGTSYEQYF	TGTGCCAGCTCACCAGGGACATCCTACGAGCAGTACTTC
TRBV30	NA	TRBJ1-2	NA	CAWSGVGGIAYGYTF	TGTGCCTGGAGTGGGGTGGGGGGGATCGCCTATGGCTACACCTTC
TRBV18	NA	TRBJ1-3	NA	CASSPQEYATGNTIYF	TGTGCCAGCTCACCACAGGAATATGCAACTGGAAACACCATATATTTT
TRBV6-5	NA	TRBJ2-1	NA	CASGKRGAYNEQFF	TGTGCCAGCGGGAAGAGGGGAGCCTACAATGAGCAGTTCTTC
TRBV7-9	NA	TRBJ2-2	few	CASSWRPGLFF	TGTGCCAGCAGCTGGCGCCCAGGGCTGTTTTTT
TRBV5-1	TRBD2	TRBJ2-2	few	CASSSRGGELYLF	TGCGCCAGCAGCTCCCGGGGGGGGGAGCTGTATCTTTTT
TRBV4-1	TRBD2	TRBJ2-7	few	CASSQGSGLAETYEQYF	TGCGCCAGCAGCCAAGGTTCGGGACTAGCGGAAACCTACGAGCAGTACTTC
TRBV29-1	TRBD1	TRBJ2-2	once	CSATGGGELFF	TGCAGCGCGACAGGGGGCGGGGAGCTGTTTTTT
TRBV7-2	NA	TRBJ2-7	NA	CASSSSNGYEQYF	TGTGCCAGCAGCTCGTCAAACGGCTACGAGCAGTACTTC
TRBV18	NA	TRBJ1-1	once	CASSLQYIGTNTEAFF	TGTGCCAGCTCGCTCCAATATATAGGTACTAACACTGAAGCTTTCTTT
TRBV5-1	TRBD2	TRBJ2-1	NA	CASSPSAGGPDEQFF	TGCGCCAGCAGCCCTTCGGCGGGGGGGCCCGATGAGCAGTTCTTC
TRBV6-6	NA	TRBJ1-1	few	CASRVSRADDEAFF	TGTGCCAGCAGGGTGAGCCGGGCCGACGATGAAGCTTTCTTT
TRBV2	NA	TRBJ2-1	few	CASSLISNNEQFF	TGTGCCAGCAGTCTAATTTCGAACAATGAGCAGTTCTTC
TRBV29-1	TRBD1	TRBJ2-1	NA	CSAGGPGQGANEQFF	TGCAGCGCTGGGGGACCGGGACAGGGGGCTAATGAGCAGTTCTTC
TRBV11-2	NA	TRBJ1-5	few	CASRPRGPQHF	TGTGCCAGCAGGCCTCGGGGGCCCCAGCATTTT
TRBV4-2	NA	TRBJ1-2	NA	CASSPSAAVGVNYGYTF	TGTGCCAGCAGTCCAAGTGCAGCTGTTGGGGTTAACTATGGCTACACCTTC
TRBV5-4	NA	TRBJ2-7	NA	CASSLAGSLGEQYF	TGTGCCAGCAGCTTGGCAGGGTCCTTAGGCGAGCAGTACTTC
TRBV4-3	NA	TRBJ1-4	NA	CASSLAQGRNEKLFF	TGCGCCAGCAGCCTCGCCCAGGGGCGTAATGAAAAACTGTTTTTT
TRBV5-3	NA	TRBJ1-5	NA	CARSSSSGFCNQPQHF	TGTGCCAGAAGCTCCTCTTCGGGCTTTTGCAATCAGCCCCAGCATTTT
TRBV4-2	NA	TRBJ1-6	NA	CASSGGWGDNSPLHF	TGTGCCAGCAGTGGGGGCTGGGGAGATAATTCACCCCTCCACTTT
TRBV9	TRBD2	TRBJ2-1	NA	CASSGLAGGQFF	TGTGCCAGCAGCGGACTAGCGGGAGGGCAGTTCTTC
TRBV12-5	NA	TRBJ2-6	NA	CASGLVRFGRGPGGSGANVLTF	TGTGCTAGTGGTTTGGTACGTTTCGGGCGGGGCCCTGGGGGCTCTGGGGCCAACGTCCTGACTTTC
TRBV5-1	NA	TRBJ1-5	NA	CASSPERGANQPQHF	TGCGCCAGCAGCCCGGAGAGGGGGGCCAATCAGCCCCAGCATTTT
TRBV5-1	TRBD1	TRBJ1-2	NA	CASSQTGDLYGYTF	TGCGCCAGCAGTCAAACAGGGGATCTTTATGGCTACACCTTC
TRBV30	NA	TRBJ1-2	few	CAWSVRRSQGIGYTF	TGTGCCTGGAGTGTACGGAGGAGTCAGGGGATCGGCTACACCTTC
TRBV3-1/TRBV3-2	NA	TRBJ1-6	NA	CASSQAAEDSPLHF	TGTGCCAGCAGTCAAGCGGCAGAGGATTCACCCCTCCACTTT
TRBV12-3/TRBV12-4	NA	TRBJ1-2	few	CATTYRDYGYTF	TGTGCCACTACCTACAGAGACTATGGCTACACCTTC
TRBV7-3	TRBD2	TRBJ2-2	NA	CASSLTSGTGELFF	TGTGCCAGCAGCTTAACTAGCGGGACCGGGGAGCTGTTTTTT
TRBV11-2	NA	TRBJ2-1	few	CASSPSPGQEYNEQFF	TGTGCCAGCAGCCCCTCCCCGGGTCAGGAATACAATGAGCAGTTCTTC
TRBV10-1	NA	TRBJ2-3	NA	CATGGTDTQYF	TGCGCTACGGGGGGCACAGATACGCAGTATTTT
TRBV10-3	TRBD1	TRBJ1-2	NA	CAISEPTTGGAKGYTF	TGTGCCATCAGTGAGCCGACGACAGGGGGCGCGAAAGGCTACACCTTC
TRBV28	NA	TRBJ1-1	NA	CASAIISFVMNTEAFF	TGTGCCAGCGCGATCATAAGCTTCGTAATGAACACTGAAGCTTTCTTT
TRBV5-1	TRBD1	TRBJ2-1	NA	CASSSGGEQFF	TGCGCCAGCAGCTCAGGGGGAGAGCAGTTCTTC
TRBV11-1	TRBD2	TRBJ2-1	NA	CASSNGGGYGYNEQFF	TGTGCCAGCAGCAACGGCGGGGGGTATGGCTACAATGAGCAGTTCTTC
TRBV29-1	NA	TRBJ1-1	NA	CSVSTGFGDTEAFF	TGCAGCGTGTCCACAGGGTTTGGTGACACTGAAGCTTTCTTT
TRBV29-1	NA	TRBJ2-7	once	CSVEWGASYEQYF	TGCAGCGTTGAATGGGGTGCCTCCTACGAGCAGTACTTC
TRBV25-1	TRBD2	TRBJ2-7	few	CASSGLAPYEQYF	TGTGCCAGCAGTGGACTAGCGCCCTACGAGCAGTACTTC
TRBV7-9	TRBD2	TRBJ2-5	NA	CASSLYVGLAGGETQYF	TGTGCCAGCAGCTTATATGTGGGACTAGCGGGGGGAGAGACCCAGTACTTC
TRBV19	TRBD1	TRBJ1-5	few	CASSLAGGLKQPQHF	TGTGCCAGTAGTTTGGCAGGGGGTCTTAAGCAGCCCCAGCATTTT
TRBV5-4	TRBD2	TRBJ2-7	NA	CASSALAGGREQYF	TGTGCCAGCAGCGCACTAGCGGGAGGGCGAGAGCAGTACTTC
TRBV18	NA	TRBJ1-1	NA	CASSPQGNTEAFF	TGTGCCAGCTCACCACAGGGTAACACTGAAGCTTTCTTT
TRBV5-3	NA	TRBJ2-2	NA	CARSLGAGERDTGELFF	TGTGCCAGAAGCTTGGGGGCCGGGGAGCGGGACACCGGGGAGCTGTTTTTT
TRBV7-2	NA	TRBJ2-7	NA	CASSLPGKYEQYF	TGTGCCAGCAGCTTACCAGGGAAGTACGAGCAGTACTTC
TRBV5-1	TRBD2	TRBJ2-2	NA	CASSFQSSGGDLLNELNTGELFF	TGCGCCAGCAGCTTTCAATCTAGCGGGGGGGATTTACTTAACGAGCTGAACACCGGGGAGCTGTTTTTT
TRBV19	TRBD1	TRBJ2-1	once	CASRPTGYEQFF	TGTGCCAGTAGACCGACAGGGTATGAGCAGTTCTTC
TRBV11-2	TRBD2	TRBJ2-3	NA	CASSFGGRADTQYF	TGTGCCAGCAGCTTTGGCGGGAGGGCAGATACGCAGTATTTT
TRBV6-5	TRBD1	TRBJ2-3	NA	CASSWGQGVGDTQYF	TGTGCCAGCAGTTGGGGACAGGGGGTGGGGGATACGCAGTATTTT